What follows are 29 T cell receptor beta chains derived from one specimen sequenced in a study of lymphopenia after photon versus proton radiotherapy. The method was immunoSEQ multiplex PCR; TCRdb's version includes in-frame clones alone and lacks a portion of them. The sample lists approximately 17,000 clones; less than 90% were seen once. The specimen comprised peripheral blood, sampled from a patient treated with proton-based radiotherapy. These receptors originate from a woman in her sixties or seventies with cholangiocarcinoma. Some clones in this sample may be carry-over from other donors' samples.

The chain carries TRBV7-8 and TRBJ1-1; D remains ambiguous. CDR3 length: 13 amino acids. The germline gives CDR1 SGHVS, CDR2 FQNEAQ. Trimming removed 5 bases from V and 11 bases from J, with 18 bases in between. Written as DNA, the CDR3 is TGTGCCAGCAGCCCCCTGTCGAAACTAGCTGCTTTCTTT. It is translated as CASSPLSKLAAFF.

The chain joins TRBV29-1 to TRBJ1-2, with TRBD1 identical over 7 bases. There are 11 residues in the CDR3. The germline V gene encodes CDR1 SQVTM and CDR2 ANQGSEA. V lost 8 bases, J lost 8 bases, and 8 bases stayed unmatched. The DNA for the CDR3 is TGCAGCTCAAGACAGGGCCAGGGCTACACCTTC. This gives the protein CSSRQGQGYTF.

This clone was counted once. The gene calls are TRBV2 and TRBJ1-1; D is possibly TRBD1 (6 bases). CDR1 SNHLY and CDR2 FYNNEI come from the germline V gene. Trimming removed 11 bases at V and 7 bases at J, with 20 bases between. The CDR3 has 13 residues. CDR3 region: CAQAGGPFFEAFF. The CDR3 region has the DNA TGTGCCCAGGCCGGGGGGCCTTTTTTTGAAGCTTTCTTT.

The J gene is TRBJ2-3, the V gene TRBV7-2; 8 positions agree with TRBD2. The CDR3 is made up of 17 amino acids. The J segment lost 0 bases and the V segment lost 1 base, leaving 6 bases of the junction unmatched. Germline V CDR1 and CDR2: SGHTA, FQGNSA. Here the CDR3 DNA reads TGTGCCAGCAGCTTAGGGGCGGGAGGATGGAGCACAGATACGCAGTATTTT. It specifies CASSLGAGGWSTDTQYF.

The chain carries TRBV5-1 and TRBJ1-4; D is ambiguous. CDR3 length: 14 amino acids. Looked up from germline, CDR1 is SGHRS and CDR2 is YFSETQ. V lost 0 bases and J lost 2, with 5 bases in between. CDR3 bases: TGCGCCAGCAGCTTGGCGGGGACTAATGAAAAACTGTTTTTT. It codes for CASSLAGTNEKLFF.

CDR3 coding DNA: TGTGCCAGTAGTATGGGGCCGGTTACGCAGTATTTT. Amino acids: CASSMGPVTQYF. The chain carries TRBV19 and TRBJ2-3, with a possible D match to TRBD1 (5 bases). V gave up 3 bases and J gave up 8 bases, with 9 bases separating them. The CDR3 sequence is 12 residues long. Germline CDR1 is LNHDA and CDR2 is SQIVND (reference sequence).

The rearrangement joins TRBV7-9 to TRBJ2-3; perhaps D is TRBD1 or TRBD2 (5 bases each). V lost 8 bases and J lost 8, with 20 bases in between. The CDR3 is 14 residues long. Per the germline V gene, CDR1 is SEHNR and CDR2 is FQNEAQ (reference sequence). CDR3 DNA: TGTGCCAGCGGGCCATTTGTTCGGGACGGTACGCAGTATTTT. Protein product: CASGPFVRDGTQYF.

The chain links TRBV27 to TRBJ2-1, with D possibly TRBD1 on 5 matching bases. V was pared by 7 bases and J by 1 base, with 23 bases between. CDR1 is MNHEY and CDR2 is SMNVEV in the germline V gene (reference sequence). The CDR3 is made up of 18 amino acids. CDR3 sequence reads: CASTVAVVGRKSYNEQFF. The DNA of the CDR3 is TGTGCCAGCACCGTCGCAGTAGTGGGGCGGAAATCCTACAATGAGCAGTTCTTC.

This chain links TRBV4-1 with TRBJ1-4; D is possibly TRBD1 (5 bases). The CDR3 runs 16 residues. V was cut by 4 bases and J by 1 base, with 13 bases left in between. Per germline, CDR1 MGHRA and CDR2 YSYEKL. As DNA, the CDR3 is TGCGCCAGCAGCCGAGAAGGGACTGTAACTAATGAAAAACTGTTTTTT. This translates into CASSREGTVTNEKLFF.

The chain carries TRBV4-1 and TRBJ2-3, with 11 bases aligning to TRBD2. Germline V lookup: CDR1 MGHRA, CDR2 YSYEKL. This CDR3 has 15 amino acids. Unmatched junction bases numbered 5, after V lost 4 bases and J lost 5 bases. The CDR3 reads CASSPATSGVDTQYF. Written as DNA, the CDR3 is TGCGCCAGCAGCCCAGCGACTAGCGGGGTAGATACGCAGTATTTT.

This clone has a single count. Here the CDR3 reads CASSQDARGGTYEQYF. CDR3 nucleotide sequence: TGTGCCAGCAGCCAAGATGCGAGGGGGGGTACCTACGAGCAGTACTTC. The chain joins TRBV4-2 to TRBJ2-7; D is perhaps TRBD2 (7 bases). The CDR3 contains 16 residues. V gave up 0 bases and J gave up 2 bases, with 14 bases separating them. Germline CDR1 reads LGHNA; CDR2 reads YNFKEQ.

CDR3 nucleotides: TGCGCCAGCAGTGAGAGGACAGGGAGGTACGAGCAGTACTTC. This encodes CASSERTGRYEQYF. This chain connects TRBV10-1 to TRBJ2-7; TRBD1 aligns across 8 bases. The CDR3 has 14 amino acids. Germline loops: CDR1 WNHNN, CDR2 SYGVQD (reference sequence). The J segment lost 4 bases and the V segment lost 2 bases, leaving 4 bases of the junction unmatched.

The V and J genes are TRBV7-2 and TRBJ2-3, with 8 bases aligning to TRBD1. Per germline, CDR1 SGHTA and CDR2 FQGNSA. The J segment lost 4 bases and the V segment lost 3 bases, leaving 6 bases of the junction unmatched. The CDR3 extends over 15 amino acids. CDR3 amino acids: CASSLQDRVPDTQYF. The DNA of the CDR3 is TGTGCCAGCAGCTTGCAGGACAGGGTTCCAGATACGCAGTATTTT.

CDR3 DNA sequence: TGCGCCAGCAGCAGGACAGGGCTAGAGACCCAGTACTTC. It is translated as CASSRTGLETQYF. This chain connects TRBV5-1 to TRBJ2-5; 8 nucleotides agree with TRBD1. CDR1 and CDR2 (germline): SGHRS, YFSETQ. V shed 4 bases, J shed 4 bases, and the junction held 3 bases outside the gene matches. The length of the CDR3 is 13 residues.

The CDR3 region is CASSSPRQGASGELFF. CDR3 bases: TGTGCCAGCAGCTCACCCAGACAGGGGGCATCGGGGGAGCTGTTTTTT. This chain connects TRBV11-1 to TRBJ2-2, with 10 bases fitting TRBD1. The CDR3 sequence is 16 residues long. After removal of 4 bases from V and 8 bases from J, the junction contained 10 bases not matched to a gene. Germline CDR1 and CDR2: SGHAT and FQDESV (reference sequence).

The chain uses TRBV18 and TRBJ2-7, with TRBD2 matching over 15 bases. There are 16 residues in the CDR3. CDR1 KGHSH and CDR2 LQKENI come from the germline V gene. J lost 6 bases, V lost 2 bases, and 5 bases had no gene match. CDR3 sequence (DNA): TGTGCCAGCTCACCAGCAGGACTAGCGGGGGGGCTCGAGCAGTACTTC. Its translation: CASSPAGLAGGLEQYF.

This clone appeared once. The V gene is TRBV4-1, the J gene TRBJ2-7; 9 bases are a match to TRBD1. The CDR3 runs 17 residues. The junction had 9 bases not matched to a gene; V was cut back by 1 base and J by 2 bases. Looked up from germline, CDR1 is MGHRA and CDR2 is YSYEKL. In DNA form, the CDR3 reads TGCGCCAGCAGCCAAGCCGCGGGACAGGGAGTTCCCTACGAGCAGTACTTC. Its translation: CASSQAAGQGVPYEQYF.

V is TRBV2 and J is TRBJ1-5; 7 positions match TRBD1. Germline CDR1 SNHLY, CDR2 FYNNEI. This CDR3 spans 14 amino acids. V shed 6 bases and J 0 bases; nucleotides not matched to a gene: 2. The CDR3 region is CASSGTASNQPQHF. The CDR3 coding sequence is TGTGCCAGCAGCGGGACAGCTAGCAATCAGCCCCAGCATTTT.

V gene TRBV5-4 combines with J gene TRBJ2-7; tentative D call: TRBD2 (6 bases). CDR3 length: 14 residues. The V end was cut by 4 bases, the J end by 5 bases, with 16 bases between. Germline assignment: CDR1 SGHNT and CDR2 YYREEE (reference sequence). The CDR3 sequence is CASSAQDGGHEQYF. CDR3 nucleotides: TGTGCCAGCAGCGCGCAAGACGGGGGACACGAGCAGTACTTC.

This clone is classed as medium-sized. V gene TRBV6-5 combines with J gene TRBJ1-3; no clear D. This CDR3 is 14 amino acids long. Germline V lookup: CDR1 MNHEY, CDR2 SVGAGI. V lost 4 bases and J 5 bases, leaving 12 bases between the germline ends. The CDR3 coding sequence is TGTGCCAGCAGTTTATACCCCGGCCGAAACACCATATATTTT. Protein sequence: CASSLYPGRNTIYF.

This chain connects TRBV4-2 to TRBJ2-2, with 8 positions matching TRBD2. V was pared by 4 bases and J by 4 bases, with 8 bases of the junction left unmatched. CDR1 is LGHNA, CDR2 YNFKEQ, per germline. CDR3 size: 16 residues. For the CDR3, the DNA is TGTGCCAGCAGCCGGTCCCGGGAGGGAGCCACCGGGGAGCTGTTTTTT. Residues: CASSRSREGATGELFF.

This clone was seen only a few times. The chain uses TRBV6-1 and TRBJ1-2; possible D gene TRBD1, 5 bases. The CDR3 is 14 residues long. V was pared by 3 bases and J by 3 bases, with 11 bases between. Germline V lookup: CDR1 MNHNS, CDR2 SASEGT. The CDR3 loop is CASSDADSHYGYTF. In DNA, the CDR3 is TGTGCCAGCAGTGATGCCGACAGCCACTATGGCTACACCTTC.

This clone came up a few times. The chain combines TRBV11-2 with TRBJ2-5; the D is unclear. The V end lost 1 base, the J end lost 1 base, and 10 bases lay between the germline ends. This CDR3 has 15 amino acids. Germline loops: CDR1 SGHAT, CDR2 FQNNGV. The CDR3 DNA is TGTGCCAGCAGCTTAGCGTTTAGTCCCCAAGAGACCCAGTACTTC. Translated, it gives CASSLAFSPQETQYF.

The chain recombines TRBV9 with TRBJ2-5; weak D call: TRBD2 (6 bases). Germline V lookup: CDR1 SGDLS, CDR2 YYNGEE. The CDR3 spans 17 residues. Trimming took 5 bases from V and 0 from J, leaving 20 bases between them. The CDR3 loop reads CASSAGLGRSYQETQYF. CDR3 bases: TGTGCCAGCAGTGCGGGACTCGGTCGGTCGTACCAAGAGACCCAGTACTTC.

The chain employs TRBV30 and TRBJ2-7; tentatively, D is TRBD1 (6 bases). Germline CDR1 is GTSNPN and CDR2 is SVGIG (reference sequence). Trimming removed 0 bases from V and 6 bases from J, with 15 bases in between. There are 14 residues in the CDR3. The CDR3 nucleotides read TGTGCCTGGAGTGTAAGGGACAAAAAAGCCGAGCAGTACTTC. Translation gives CAWSVRDKKAEQYF.

This clone showed up just once. This rearrangement joins TRBV4-3 to TRBJ1-2; 10 bases agree with TRBD1. The CDR3 is 16 residues long. V trimming: 3 bases; J trimming: 14 bases; junction bases outside the gene matches: 18. Per the germline V gene, CDR1 is LGHNA and CDR2 is YSLEER. CDR3 DNA sequence: TGCGCCAGCAGCCACTCTCCGGGGGGGGACAGGGGATCTAGGACCTTC. This encodes CASSHSPGGDRGSRTF.

Only one count was recorded for this clone. The chain employs TRBV15 and TRBJ2-5; no clear D gene. This CDR3 contains 14 residues. V lost 3 bases and J lost 2, with 10 bases in between. Germline V gene sequence: CDR1 LNHNV, CDR2 YYDKDF (reference sequence). The chain's CDR3 is CATSRSGRQETQYF. The CDR3 bases are TGTGCCACCAGCAGGTCAGGTCGTCAAGAGACCCAGTACTTC.

The chain combines TRBV6-5 with TRBJ2-7; D might be TRBD1 (6 bases). With 5 bases removed from V and 9 bases from J, the gap between germline ends came to 14 bases. The length of the CDR3 is 12 residues. The germline CDR1 and CDR2 sequences are MNHEY and SVGAGI. CDR3 sequence: CASSQDSRGQYF. The CDR3 region has the DNA TGTGCCAGCAGTCAGGACAGTCGGGGGCAGTACTTC.

The chain links TRBV7-9 to TRBJ2-5, with D uncertain. CDR3 length: 16 amino acids. The V and J ends lost 0 bases and 7 bases respectively, with 18 bases between them. Germline CDR1 and CDR2: SEHNR and FQNEAQ (reference sequence). This CDR3 is CASSLATEPGPWTQYF. The CDR3 coding sequence is TGTGCCAGCAGCTTAGCAACTGAGCCGGGTCCGTGGACCCAGTACTTC.